Listed below are T cell receptor beta chains from one sample, sequenced in a study of response to subunit inactivated influenza vaccine. TCRdb reanalysed the RT-PCR reads using MiXCR and keeps one entry per CDR3 protein. The sample comprises just under 250,000 distinct CDR3 sequences, more than 9% of which are singletons, and approximately 8.4% rests with the top ten. Specimen: non-naive T cells sorted from PBMCs, collected 14 to 15 days before vaccination. The receptors derive from a man aged 50-59 years who received an inactivated influenza vaccine. Both conserved end residues are part of each CDR3. D genes are given only for firm matches. Size values are once, few and many counts, or a class for expanded clones, and some rows have none.

V	J	D	size	CDR3	DNA
TRBV5-1	TRBJ1-1	NA	many	CASSPWTANTEAFF	TGCGCCAGCAGCCCCTGGACGGCTAACACTGAAGCTTTCTTT
TRBV7-9	TRBJ1-6	NA	few	CASSVDYNSPLHF	TGTGCCAGCTCGGTAGATTATAATTCACCCCTCCACTTT
TRBV5-1	TRBJ2-7	NA	NA	CASSLGGGQSYEQYF	TGCGCCAGCAGCTTGGGCGGGGGACAATCCTACGAGCAGTACTTC
TRBV10-3	TRBJ2-5	TRBD2	many	CAIAPASGSLSETQYF	TGTGCCATCGCACCGGCTAGCGGGAGTTTGTCCGAGACCCAGTACTTC
TRBV12-5	TRBJ2-1	TRBD1	few	CASGPTGAKVFEQFF	TGTGCTAGTGGCCCGACAGGGGCGAAAGTTTTTGAGCAGTTCTTC
TRBV4-2	TRBJ2-7	NA	few	CASSQDQAGSYEQYF	TGTGCCAGCAGCCAAGATCAAGCGGGCTCCTACGAGCAGTACTTC
TRBV30	TRBJ2-3	TRBD1	few	CAWSRGVGGSPDTQYF	TGTGCCTGGAGCCGTGGGGTAGGGGGCTCACCAGATACGCAGTATTTT
TRBV12-3/TRBV12-4	TRBJ2-1	NA	few	CASSSSGEVVNEQFF	TGTGCCAGCAGTTCCTCTGGGGAGGTTGTTAATGAGCAGTTCTTC
TRBV28	TRBJ2-7	TRBD2	NA	CASSLPRLAGVSEQYF	TGTGCCAGCAGTTTACCGAGACTAGCGGGAGTCTCCGAGCAGTACTTC
TRBV14	TRBJ2-3	NA	NA	CASSRNLAAGTDTQYF	TGTGCCAGCAGCCGGAACTTAGCGGCGGGGACAGATACGCAGTATTTT
TRBV20-1	TRBJ2-1	NA	NA	CSALKPSYNEQFF	TGCAGTGCTTTAAAACCCTCATACAATGAGCAGTTCTTC
TRBV7-9	TRBJ2-3	NA	NA	CASSLAAVTDTQYF	TGTGCCAGCAGCTTAGCCGCCGTTACAGATACGCAGTATTTT
TRBV27	TRBJ2-3	TRBD1	NA	CASSLRQGAWDTQYF	TGTGCCAGCAGTTTAAGGCAGGGGGCATGGGATACGCAGTATTTT
TRBV20-1	TRBJ2-3	NA	NA	CSARDLVSQRSDTQYF	TGCAGTGCTAGAGATCTAGTGAGTCAGCGCTCAGATACGCAGTATTTT
TRBV29-1	TRBJ2-1	TRBD2	many	CSAGLAGGLNEQFF	TGCAGCGCTGGACTAGCGGGAGGCCTCAATGAGCAGTTCTTC
TRBV15	TRBJ2-5	NA	many	CATSRAPGQETQYF	TGTGCCACCAGCAGAGCTCCCGGACAAGAGACCCAGTACTTC
TRBV5-1	TRBJ2-2	NA	NA	CASSGGTANTGELFF	TGCGCCAGCAGCGGAGGGACGGCGAACACCGGGGAGCTGTTTTTT
TRBV18	TRBJ2-5	NA	few	CASSPPGRAETQYF	TGTGCCAGCTCACCACCTGGCCGAGCGGAGACCCAGTACTTC
TRBV11-2	TRBJ2-3	NA	NA	CAISSELGDTQYF	TGTGCCATCAGCTCTGAACTAGGAGATACGCAGTATTTT
TRBV7-2	TRBJ2-7	NA	NA	CASSPTMFGTEQYF	TGTGCCAGCAGCCCCACCATGTTTGGAACCGAGCAGTACTTC
TRBV7-3	TRBJ2-7	NA	few	CASSLLPTYEQYF	TGTGCCAGCAGCTTACTTCCAACCTACGAGCAGTACTTC
TRBV10-3	TRBJ2-7	TRBD1	few	CAISEGQAYEQYF	TGTGCCATCAGTGAGGGACAGGCCTACGAGCAGTACTTC
TRBV6-1	TRBJ1-2	TRBD1	few	CASRRDREANYGYTF	TGTGCCAGCAGACGGGACAGGGAGGCTAACTATGGCTACACCTTC
TRBV7-2	TRBJ2-5	NA	NA	CASSLGFRETQYF	TGTGCCAGCAGCTTAGGATTTCGAGAGACCCAGTACTTC
TRBV11-2	TRBJ2-5	TRBD2	NA	CASSLSGTSKQTQYF	TGTGCCAGCAGCTTATCTGGGACTAGCAAACAGACCCAGTACTTC
TRBV9	TRBJ1-3	TRBD1	many	CASSPGTVGGNTIYF	TGTGCCAGCAGCCCCGGGACAGTAGGTGGAAACACCATATATTTT
TRBV7-9	TRBJ1-3	NA	few	CASSPLRGRNTIYF	TGTGCCAGCAGCCCGCTCAGGGGACGAAACACCATATATTTT
TRBV12-3/TRBV12-4	TRBJ2-4	NA	many	CASSLAGAYMDIQYF	TGTGCCAGCAGTTTAGCAGGGGCGTATATGGACATTCAGTACTTC
TRBV7-2	TRBJ2-2	NA	NA	CASSLDRGELFF	TGTGCCAGCAGCTTAGACCGGGGAGAGCTGTTTTTT
TRBV5-1	TRBJ2-1	NA	NA	CASSPRDFSYNEQFF	TGCGCCAGCAGCCCCCGGGACTTCTCCTACAATGAGCAGTTCTTC
TRBV11-2	TRBJ2-1	TRBD2	NA	CASSLARGGVYNEQFF	TGTGCCAGCAGCTTAGCCCGCGGGGGAGTTTACAATGAGCAGTTCTTC
TRBV18	TRBJ2-1	TRBD2	NA	CASSLLSGRPNEQFF	TGTGCCAGCTCGTTACTAAGCGGGAGACCCAATGAGCAGTTCTTC
TRBV9	TRBJ2-2	TRBD2	few	CASSVAGDTGELFF	TGTGCCAGCAGCGTGGCGGGAGACACCGGGGAGCTGTTTTTT
TRBV5-6	TRBJ2-5	TRBD1	NA	CASSTPGQGETQYF	TGTGCCAGCAGCACACCCGGACAGGGGGAGACCCAGTACTTC
TRBV6-5	TRBJ1-3	NA	many	CASSGDGNTIYF	TGTGCCAGCAGCGGGGATGGAAACACCATATATTTT
TRBV6-2/TRBV6-3	TRBJ1-5	NA	NA	CASNMADNQPQHF	TGTGCCAGCAATATGGCGGACAATCAGCCCCAGCATTTT
TRBV20-1	TRBJ2-7	TRBD1	few	CSAKDRNTIYEQYF	TGCAGTGCCAAGGACAGGAATACTATATACGAGCAGTACTTC
TRBV29-1	TRBJ1-2	NA	many	CSVGGTVNYGYTF	TGCAGCGTTGGGGGGACGGTGAACTATGGCTACACCTTC
TRBV7-2	TRBJ2-2	TRBD2	NA	CASSSTSGGYTGELFF	TGTGCCAGCAGCTCGACTAGCGGGGGGTACACCGGGGAGCTGTTTTTT
TRBV4-3	TRBJ1-2	TRBD1	many	CASSQEWQGAPGYTF	TGCGCCAGCAGCCAAGAATGGCAGGGGGCGCCTGGCTACACCTTC
TRBV5-1	TRBJ2-5	TRBD1	few	CASSSVQGEETQYF	TGCGCCAGCAGCTCAGTACAGGGGGAAGAGACCCAGTACTTC
TRBV4-3	TRBJ2-5	TRBD2	few	CASSPSGLAGKETQYF	TGCGCCAGCAGCCCTAGTGGGCTAGCGGGAAAAGAGACCCAGTACTTC
TRBV6-2/TRBV6-3	TRBJ2-5	TRBD1	few	CATSPGGQGSSGQETQYF	TGTGCCACCTCGCCAGGGGGACAGGGGTCAAGTGGCCAAGAGACCCAGTACTTC
TRBV7-8	TRBJ2-1	NA	many	CASKAEPSYNEQFF	TGTGCCAGCAAAGCGGAGCCTTCCTACAATGAGCAGTTCTTC
TRBV2	TRBJ1-2	NA	NA	CASSETYSYSGYTF	TGTGCCAGCAGTGAAACGTACAGCTATTCTGGCTACACCTTC
TRBV12-3/TRBV12-4	TRBJ2-1	TRBD2	NA	CASTRTSGYNEQFF	TGTGCCAGCACCAGGACTAGCGGGTACAATGAGCAGTTCTTC